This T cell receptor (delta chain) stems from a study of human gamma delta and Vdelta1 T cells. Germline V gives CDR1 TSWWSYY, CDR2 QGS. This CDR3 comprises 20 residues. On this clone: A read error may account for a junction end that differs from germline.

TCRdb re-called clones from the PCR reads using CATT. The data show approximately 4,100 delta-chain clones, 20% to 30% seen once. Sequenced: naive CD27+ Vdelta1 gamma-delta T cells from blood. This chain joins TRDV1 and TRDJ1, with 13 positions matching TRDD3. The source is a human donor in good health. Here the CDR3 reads CSGPPLPALLGDTRSDKLIF. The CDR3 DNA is TGCTCTGGACCTCCCCTCCCTGCCCTACTGGGGGATACGCGATCCGATAAACTCATCTTT.